The rows below give T cell receptor beta chains drawn from one sample of a study of cytomegalovirus exposure and HLA in healthy donors. The data were produced by immunoSEQ multiplex PCR, yet TCRdb's version contains in-frame clones alone and is incomplete. The repertoire consists of 100,000 to 150,000 clones, with 70% to 90% occurring once and the leading ten covering 1.5% to 2%. The sample comprised PBMCs. Source of these receptors: a man in his forties or fifties in good health and CMV-seronegative. Each CDR3 is given with its conserved first and last residue. Fields, in order: D gene, CDR3 length, clone size, V gene, J gene, CDR3 protein, CDR3 DNA. A D gene is named only where the DNA matches it firmly. Clone size is not always given. Where it is, it says once, few, many or a class for expanded clones.

D gene: -
CDR3 length: 18
clone size: few
V gene: TRBV9
J gene: TRBJ2-1
CDR3 protein: CASSANNLDPARQYEQFF
CDR3 DNA: TGTGCCAGCAGCGCTAATAACCTAGACCCCGCCCGTCAGTATGAGCAGTTCTTC

D gene: TRBD2
CDR3 length: 16
clone size: -
V gene: TRBV9
J gene: TRBJ2-2
CDR3 protein: CASSLRTSGNTGELFF
CDR3 DNA: TGTGCCAGCAGCCTCCGGACTAGCGGCAACACCGGGGAGCTGTTTTTT

D gene: -
CDR3 length: 13
clone size: -
V gene: TRBV18
J gene: TRBJ1-1
CDR3 protein: CASSPGQNTEAFF
CDR3 DNA: TGTGCCAGCTCACCAGGACAGAACACTGAAGCTTTCTTT

D gene: TRBD1
CDR3 length: 17
clone size: -
V gene: TRBV2
J gene: TRBJ1-1
CDR3 protein: CASSEIGTGGKGTEAFF
CDR3 DNA: TGTGCCAGCAGTGAGATCGGGACAGGGGGAAAAGGCACTGAAGCTTTCTTT

D gene: -
CDR3 length: 15
clone size: -
V gene: TRBV21-1
J gene: TRBJ1-5
CDR3 protein: CASSKRQGCNQPQHF
CDR3 DNA: TGTGCCAGCAGCAAAAGACAGGGGTGCAATCAGCCCCAGCATTTT

D gene: -
CDR3 length: 12
clone size: -
V gene: TRBV12-5
J gene: TRBJ1-1
CDR3 protein: CASALGNTEAFF
CDR3 DNA: TGTGCTAGTGCCCTCGGGAACACTGAAGCTTTCTTT

D gene: -
CDR3 length: 15
clone size: -
V gene: TRBV4-2
J gene: TRBJ2-6
CDR3 protein: CASSQGGPGANVLTF
CDR3 DNA: TGTGCCAGCAGCCAAGGGGGCCCTGGGGCCAACGTCCTGACTTTC

D gene: -
CDR3 length: 13
clone size: -
V gene: TRBV7-2
J gene: TRBJ1-5
CDR3 protein: CASSLRGNQPQHF
CDR3 DNA: TGTGCCAGCAGCTTACGCGGAAATCAGCCCCAGCATTTT

D gene: -
CDR3 length: 16
clone size: -
V gene: TRBV30
J gene: TRBJ1-4
CDR3 protein: CAWSLGITSTNEKLFF
CDR3 DNA: TGTGCCTGGAGTCTAGGAATCACCTCAACTAATGAAAAACTGTTTTTT

D gene: -
CDR3 length: 13
clone size: few
V gene: TRBV7-9
J gene: TRBJ2-1
CDR3 protein: CASSLTRGNEQFF
CDR3 DNA: TGTGCCAGCAGCTTAACCAGGGGAAATGAGCAGTTCTTC

D gene: -
CDR3 length: 14
clone size: once
V gene: TRBV18
J gene: TRBJ1-3
CDR3 protein: CASSPGRSGDTIYF
CDR3 DNA: TGTGCCAGCTCACCAGGTCGGTCGGGGGACACCATATATTTT

D gene: -
CDR3 length: 15
clone size: -
V gene: TRBV5-1
J gene: TRBJ1-4
CDR3 protein: CASRRPGATNEKLFF
CDR3 DNA: TGCGCCAGCAGACGCCCTGGAGCGACTAATGAAAAACTGTTTTTT

D gene: -
CDR3 length: 15
clone size: few
V gene: TRBV18
J gene: TRBJ2-2
CDR3 protein: CASSPTAGSNGELFF
CDR3 DNA: TGTGCCAGCTCACCCACGGCAGGGTCGAACGGGGAGCTGTTTTTT

D gene: TRBD1
CDR3 length: 17
clone size: -
V gene: TRBV19
J gene: TRBJ1-1
CDR3 protein: CASSYLGQGPFGTEAFF
CDR3 DNA: TGTGCCAGTAGCTACTTAGGACAGGGGCCCTTTGGCACTGAAGCTTTCTTT

D gene: TRBD2
CDR3 length: 15
clone size: -
V gene: TRBV4-1
J gene: TRBJ2-5
CDR3 protein: CASSPGTSEGETQYF
CDR3 DNA: TGCGCCAGCAGCCCAGGGACTAGCGAGGGGGAGACCCAGTACTTC

D gene: TRBD1
CDR3 length: 19
clone size: -
V gene: TRBV11-2
J gene: TRBJ2-6
CDR3 protein: CASSLRLGTGYSGANVLTF
CDR3 DNA: TGTGCCAGCAGCTTACGTTTGGGGACAGGGTACTCTGGGGCCAACGTCCTGACTTTC

D gene: TRBD1
CDR3 length: 18
clone size: -
V gene: TRBV5-4
J gene: TRBJ1-1
CDR3 protein: CASSRRRTGGFSGTEAFF
CDR3 DNA: TGTGCCAGCAGCCGGAGGAGGACAGGGGGCTTCAGCGGCACTGAAGCTTTCTTT

D gene: TRBD2
CDR3 length: 16
clone size: -
V gene: TRBV7-7
J gene: TRBJ2-3
CDR3 protein: CASSQGLAGRSDTQYF
CDR3 DNA: TGTGCTAGCAGCCAGGGACTAGCGGGACGATCAGATACGCAGTATTTT

D gene: -
CDR3 length: 13
clone size: -
V gene: TRBV7-3
J gene: TRBJ2-2
CDR3 protein: CASSPANTGELFF
CDR3 DNA: TGTGCCAGCAGCCCCGCGAACACCGGGGAGCTGTTTTTT

D gene: -
CDR3 length: 16
clone size: few
V gene: TRBV14
J gene: TRBJ1-1
CDR3 protein: CASSQESWAPNTEAFF
CDR3 DNA: TGTGCCAGCAGCCAAGAGAGCTGGGCGCCGAACACTGAAGCTTTCTTT

D gene: TRBD1
CDR3 length: 15
clone size: -
V gene: TRBV10-3
J gene: TRBJ2-1
CDR3 protein: CAISDQGQERFERFF
CDR3 DNA: TGTGCCATCAGTGATCAAGGACAGGAGCGTTTTGAGCGGTTCTTC

D gene: -
CDR3 length: 20
clone size: once
V gene: TRBV9
J gene: TRBJ1-1
CDR3 protein: CASSVEVRDTPLNLNTEAFF
CDR3 DNA: TGTGCCAGCAGCGTAGAAGTGAGGGACACACCTCTGAATTTGAACACTGAAGCTTTCTTT

D gene: TRBD2
CDR3 length: 14
clone size: -
V gene: TRBV14
J gene: TRBJ2-7
CDR3 protein: CASSPSGGSYEQYF
CDR3 DNA: TGTGCCAGCAGCCCTAGCGGGGGGTCCTACGAGCAGTACTTC

D gene: TRBD1
CDR3 length: 14
clone size: -
V gene: TRBV6-1
J gene: TRBJ1-1
CDR3 protein: CASRGQGRDTEAFF
CDR3 DNA: TGTGCCAGCAGGGGACAGGGGAGGGACACTGAAGCTTTCTTT

D gene: TRBD1
CDR3 length: 12
clone size: -
V gene: TRBV29-1
J gene: TRBJ1-3
CDR3 protein: CSVPGQGDTIYF
CDR3 DNA: TGCAGCGTCCCCGGACAGGGTGACACCATATATTTT

D gene: -
CDR3 length: 12
clone size: once
V gene: TRBV18
J gene: TRBJ2-7
CDR3 protein: CASSPGSYGQYF
CDR3 DNA: TGTGCCAGCTCACCGGGCTCCTACGGGCAGTACTTC

D gene: -
CDR3 length: 15
clone size: -
V gene: TRBV2
J gene: TRBJ2-3
CDR3 protein: CASSERTASSDTQYF
CDR3 DNA: TGTGCCAGCAGTGAGAGGACAGCCAGCTCAGATACGCAGTATTTT

D gene: TRBD1
CDR3 length: 14
clone size: -
V gene: TRBV5-4
J gene: TRBJ1-6
CDR3 protein: CASSSDRGGSPLHF
CDR3 DNA: TGTGCCAGCAGCTCAGACAGGGGAGGTTCACCCCTCCACTTT

D gene: -
CDR3 length: 15
clone size: -
V gene: TRBV19
J gene: TRBJ2-1
CDR3 protein: CASSQDRSSYNEQFF
CDR3 DNA: TGTGCCAGTAGCCAAGACAGGAGCTCCTACAATGAGCAGTTCTTC

D gene: TRBD1
CDR3 length: 16
clone size: -
V gene: TRBV27
J gene: TRBJ2-1
CDR3 protein: CASSSPGTGGEAKQFF
CDR3 DNA: TGTGCCAGCAGTTCGCCGGGGACAGGGGGCGAAGCTAAGCAGTTCTTC

D gene: -
CDR3 length: 14
clone size: -
V gene: TRBV5-7
J gene: TRBJ1-2
CDR3 protein: CASYRPGEDYGYTF
CDR3 DNA: TGTGCCAGCTATAGACCAGGGGAAGACTATGGCTACACCTTC

D gene: -
CDR3 length: 15
clone size: -
V gene: TRBV15
J gene: TRBJ1-1
CDR3 protein: CATSRTRQDGAEAFF
CDR3 DNA: TGTGCCACCAGCAGAACGCGACAGGATGGGGCTGAAGCTTTCTTT

D gene: -
CDR3 length: 15
clone size: -
V gene: TRBV9
J gene: TRBJ1-5
CDR3 protein: CASSPGTNSNQPQHF
CDR3 DNA: TGTGCCAGCAGCCCAGGGACAAACAGCAATCAGCCCCAGCATTTT

D gene: -
CDR3 length: 14
clone size: -
V gene: TRBV19
J gene: TRBJ2-7
CDR3 protein: CASSISQGPYEQYF
CDR3 DNA: TGTGCCAGTAGTATTTCCCAGGGGCCCTACGAGCAGTACTTC

D gene: -
CDR3 length: 15
clone size: few
V gene: TRBV18
J gene: TRBJ1-1
CDR3 protein: CASSPQQDSYTEAFF
CDR3 DNA: TGTGCCAGCTCACCACAGCAGGACAGCTACACTGAAGCTTTCTTT

D gene: -
CDR3 length: 19
clone size: -
V gene: TRBV4-3
J gene: TRBJ2-2
CDR3 protein: CASSQEDSTSVANTGELFF
CDR3 DNA: TGCGCCAGCAGCCAAGAAGACAGCACCTCAGTCGCGAACACCGGGGAGCTGTTTTTT

D gene: -
CDR3 length: 15
clone size: once
V gene: TRBV6-6
J gene: TRBJ1-2
CDR3 protein: CASGVAGASGNGYTF
CDR3 DNA: TGTGCCAGCGGCGTGGCAGGGGCGTCGGGGAATGGCTACACCTTC

D gene: TRBD2
CDR3 length: 12
clone size: few
V gene: TRBV5-4
J gene: TRBJ2-5
CDR3 protein: CASMREGGTQYF
CDR3 DNA: TGTGCCAGCATGCGGGAGGGGGGGACCCAGTACTTC

D gene: -
CDR3 length: 13
clone size: -
V gene: TRBV10-2
J gene: TRBJ1-1
CDR3 protein: CASSVFGNTEAFF
CDR3 DNA: TGCGCCAGCAGTGTCTTCGGGAACACTGAAGCTTTCTTT

D gene: -
CDR3 length: 12
clone size: -
V gene: TRBV29-1
J gene: TRBJ1-1
CDR3 protein: CSVQVQGSRAFF
CDR3 DNA: TGCAGCGTGCAGGTCCAGGGAAGTCGAGCTTTCTTT

D gene: TRBD2
CDR3 length: 12
clone size: -
V gene: TRBV30
J gene: TRBJ2-1
CDR3 protein: CASSAGFVEQFF
CDR3 DNA: TGTGCCTCTTCAGCGGGGTTTGTTGAGCAGTTCTTC

D gene: -
CDR3 length: 11
clone size: -
V gene: TRBV6-6
J gene: TRBJ2-1
CDR3 protein: CASSGAQEQFF
CDR3 DNA: TGTGCCAGCAGTGGGGCTCAGGAGCAGTTCTTC

D gene: TRBD1
CDR3 length: 15
clone size: -
V gene: TRBV10-3
J gene: TRBJ2-7
CDR3 protein: CAIRAGQGGSYEQYF
CDR3 DNA: TGTGCCATCAGGGCGGGACAGGGGGGATCCTACGAGCAGTACTTC

D gene: TRBD1
CDR3 length: 14
clone size: -
V gene: TRBV27
J gene: TRBJ2-7
CDR3 protein: CASSFRGPTYEQYF
CDR3 DNA: TGTGCCAGCAGTTTCAGGGGGCCCACCTACGAGCAGTACTTC

D gene: -
CDR3 length: 18
clone size: -
V gene: TRBV13
J gene: TRBJ1-3
CDR3 protein: CASSLGVAGQSSGNTIYF
CDR3 DNA: TGTGCCAGCAGCTTAGGAGTTGCAGGGCAAAGCTCTGGAAACACCATATATTTT

D gene: -
CDR3 length: 13
clone size: -
V gene: TRBV11-2
J gene: TRBJ1-2
CDR3 protein: CASSSGQNYGYTF
CDR3 DNA: TGTGCCAGCAGCTCCGGACAGAACTATGGCTACACCTTC

D gene: -
CDR3 length: 14
clone size: -
V gene: TRBV10-1
J gene: TRBJ2-3
CDR3 protein: CASSPGFSTDTQYF
CDR3 DNA: TGCGCCAGCAGTCCAGGGTTTAGCACAGATACGCAGTATTTT

D gene: TRBD1
CDR3 length: 15
clone size: once
V gene: TRBV19
J gene: TRBJ1-6
CDR3 protein: CASSNRDRGNSPLHF
CDR3 DNA: TGTGCCAGTAGTAACCGGGACAGGGGTAATTCACCCCTCCACTTT

D gene: TRBD1
CDR3 length: 14
clone size: -
V gene: TRBV5-1
J gene: TRBJ1-1
CDR3 protein: CASSFRQGDTEAFF
CDR3 DNA: TGCGCCAGCAGCTTCCGACAGGGGGACACTGAAGCTTTCTTT

D gene: TRBD1
CDR3 length: 15
clone size: -
V gene: TRBV30
J gene: TRBJ2-1
CDR3 protein: CAWSAPGTGYNEQFF
CDR3 DNA: TGTGCCTGGAGTGCGCCGGGGACAGGGTACAATGAGCAGTTCTTC

D gene: -
CDR3 length: 13
clone size: -
V gene: TRBV6-6
J gene: TRBJ2-6
CDR3 protein: CASSFAGANVLTF
CDR3 DNA: TGTGCCAGCAGTTTCGCTGGGGCCAACGTCCTGACTTTC

D gene: -
CDR3 length: 15
clone size: -
V gene: TRBV15
J gene: TRBJ2-3
CDR3 protein: CATSRTTGSTDTQYF
CDR3 DNA: TGTGCCACCAGCAGAACCACAGGGTCCACAGATACGCAGTATTTT

D gene: -
CDR3 length: 13
clone size: -
V gene: TRBV6-1
J gene: TRBJ2-3
CDR3 protein: CASSGDITDTQYF
CDR3 DNA: TGTGCCAGCAGTGGGGACATCACAGATACGCAGTATTTT

D gene: -
CDR3 length: 16
clone size: -
V gene: TRBV5-1
J gene: TRBJ1-3
CDR3 protein: CASSQVPGLSGNTIYF
CDR3 DNA: TGCGCCAGCAGCCAGGTACCTGGGTTGTCTGGAAACACCATATATTTT

D gene: -
CDR3 length: 14
clone size: -
V gene: TRBV11-2
J gene: TRBJ2-7
CDR3 protein: CASSLGQGFYEQYF
CDR3 DNA: TGTGCCAGCAGCTTGGGGCAGGGTTTCTACGAGCAGTACTTC

D gene: TRBD1
CDR3 length: 16
clone size: -
V gene: TRBV28
J gene: TRBJ2-7
CDR3 protein: CASSFAPGQISYEQYF
CDR3 DNA: TGTGCCAGCAGCTTCGCACCGGGACAGATCTCCTACGAGCAGTACTTC

D gene: TRBD2
CDR3 length: 13
clone size: few
V gene: TRBV11-2
J gene: TRBJ2-7
CDR3 protein: CASSGTSRYEQYF
CDR3 DNA: TGTGCCAGCTCGGGGACTAGTAGGTACGAGCAGTACTTC

D gene: -
CDR3 length: 13
clone size: -
V gene: TRBV29-1
J gene: TRBJ2-2
CDR3 protein: CSGRGLLTRELFF
CDR3 DNA: TGCAGCGGCCGGGGACTCCTGACCAGGGAGCTGTTTTTT

D gene: -
CDR3 length: 16
clone size: -
V gene: TRBV10-3
J gene: TRBJ1-6
CDR3 protein: CAISESPPENNSPLHF
CDR3 DNA: TGTGCCATCAGTGAGTCGCCCCCAGAAAATAATTCACCCCTCCACTTT

D gene: TRBD1
CDR3 length: 15
clone size: -
V gene: TRBV12-5
J gene: TRBJ1-3
CDR3 protein: CASGPGGSSGNTIYF
CDR3 DNA: TGTGCTAGTGGTCCAGGGGGCTCCTCTGGAAACACCATATATTTT